This is a list of T cell receptor beta chains from one sample in a study of PD-1 blockade in classical Hodgkin lymphoma. Libraries were prepared by immunoSEQ multiplex PCR; TCRdb keeps only in-frame clonotypes and omits some of them. The profile shows 50,000 or so clones, approximately 86% of them singletons. The sequencing used peripheral blood mononuclear cells (PBMCs), collected before the fourth cycle of nivolumab. These receptor sequences come from a human donor with classical Hodgkin lymphoma. Each CDR3 is given with its conserved first and last residue. The order of the fields is clone size, J gene, V gene, D gene, CDR3 protein, CDR3 DNA. A D gene is named only where the DNA matches it firmly. For some rows the clone size is stated as once, few or many, or as a class when expanded; others skip it.

clone_size: .; j_call: TRBJ2-7; v_call: TRBV2; d_call: .; cdr3_aa: CASSGLFYEQYF; cdr3_nt: TGTGCCAGCAGTGGACTTTTCTACGAGCAGTACTTC
clone_size: .; j_call: TRBJ2-5; v_call: TRBV19; d_call: .; cdr3_aa: CASSIGRQETQYF; cdr3_nt: TGTGCCAGTAGTATCGGCCGTCAAGAGACCCAGTACTTC
clone_size: few; j_call: TRBJ1-2; v_call: TRBV28; d_call: TRBD1; cdr3_aa: CATMTGGHGGYTF; cdr3_nt: TGTGCCACCATGACAGGGGGCCATGGAGGCTACACCTTC
clone_size: .; j_call: TRBJ2-7; v_call: TRBV5-5; d_call: TRBD2; cdr3_aa: CASSLGTSGIYEQYF; cdr3_nt: TGTGCCAGCAGCTTAGGGACTAGCGGGATTTACGAGCAGTACTTC
clone_size: once; j_call: TRBJ2-1; v_call: TRBV7-9; d_call: .; cdr3_aa: CASALAHNNEQFF; cdr3_nt: TGTGCCAGCGCCCTAGCGCATAACAATGAGCAGTTCTTC
clone_size: .; j_call: TRBJ2-3; v_call: TRBV6-1; d_call: .; cdr3_aa: CASSEVGSKRADTQYF; cdr3_nt: TGTGCCAGCAGTGAAGTGGGTTCCAAACGGGCAGATACGCAGTATTTT
clone_size: .; j_call: TRBJ2-3; v_call: TRBV5-1; d_call: .; cdr3_aa: CASSSGGDTDTQYF; cdr3_nt: TGCGCCAGCAGCTCTGGGGGAGACACAGATACGCAGTATTTT
clone_size: .; j_call: TRBJ2-3; v_call: TRBV7-9; d_call: .; cdr3_aa: CASSRRPDTQYF; cdr3_nt: TGTGCCAGCAGCCGCAGACCAGATACGCAGTATTTT
clone_size: .; j_call: TRBJ2-7; v_call: TRBV11-2; d_call: TRBD1; cdr3_aa: CASRRNFGRQGFYEQYF; cdr3_nt: TGTGCCAGCAGACGTAACTTCGGACGACAGGGATTTTACGAGCAGTACTTC
clone_size: .; j_call: TRBJ1-2; v_call: TRBV19; d_call: TRBD1; cdr3_aa: CASSMRTGQNYGYTF; cdr3_nt: TGTGCCAGTAGTATGAGGACAGGCCAAAACTATGGCTACACCTTC
clone_size: .; j_call: TRBJ2-7; v_call: TRBV7-8; d_call: .; cdr3_aa: CASSLEAGRDEQYF; cdr3_nt: TGTGCCAGCAGCTTAGAGGCGGGCCGAGACGAGCAGTACTTC
clone_size: .; j_call: TRBJ2-2; v_call: TRBV18; d_call: .; cdr3_aa: CASSPSGTPNTGELFF; cdr3_nt: TGTGCCAGCTCACCTTCCGGGACACCCAACACCGGGGAGCTGTTTTTT
clone_size: .; j_call: TRBJ2-2; v_call: TRBV5-4; d_call: TRBD2; cdr3_aa: CASSLERGTRRELFF; cdr3_nt: TGTGCCAGCAGCTTGGAGCGGGGGACCCGGCGGGAGCTGTTTTTT
clone_size: .; j_call: TRBJ2-7; v_call: TRBV10-3; d_call: .; cdr3_aa: CAISGAYEQYF; cdr3_nt: TGTGCCATCAGTGGCGCCTACGAGCAGTACTTC
clone_size: .; j_call: TRBJ2-2; v_call: TRBV29-1; d_call: .; cdr3_aa: CSVESNTGELFF; cdr3_nt: TGCAGCGTTGAGAGTAACACCGGGGAGCTGTTTTTT
clone_size: once; j_call: TRBJ1-6; v_call: TRBV19; d_call: TRBD1; cdr3_aa: CASSNRGNNSPLHF; cdr3_nt: TGTGCCAGTAGTAACAGGGGGAACAATTCACCCCTCCACTTT
clone_size: .; j_call: TRBJ2-1; v_call: TRBV7-3; d_call: TRBD2; cdr3_aa: CASSLGLAGFYNEQFF; cdr3_nt: TGTGCCAGCAGCTTAGGGCTAGCGGGGTTCTACAATGAGCAGTTCTTC
clone_size: .; j_call: TRBJ2-2; v_call: TRBV5-1; d_call: .; cdr3_aa: CASSTEGTVNTGELFF; cdr3_nt: TGCGCCAGCAGCACGGAGGGGACTGTTAACACCGGGGAGCTGTTTTTT
clone_size: .; j_call: TRBJ2-7; v_call: TRBV6-6; d_call: .; cdr3_aa: CASQESTGSEQYF; cdr3_nt: TGTGCCAGCCAAGAATCAACAGGGAGCGAGCAGTACTTC
clone_size: .; j_call: TRBJ2-7; v_call: TRBV4-1; d_call: .; cdr3_aa: CASSQEAAIYKQYF; cdr3_nt: TGCGCCAGCAGCCAAGAGGCAGCCATCTACAAGCAGTACTTC
clone_size: .; j_call: TRBJ1-2; v_call: TRBV5-3; d_call: .; cdr3_aa: CARSTLPGPKRDYGYTF; cdr3_nt: TGTGCCAGAAGCACCCTACCGGGACCGAAAAGAGACTATGGCTACACCTTC
clone_size: few; j_call: TRBJ2-3; v_call: TRBV2; d_call: .; cdr3_aa: CATPGRGSTDTQYF; cdr3_nt: TGTGCCACCCCAGGGCGCGGGAGCACAGATACGCAGTATTTT
clone_size: .; j_call: TRBJ2-1; v_call: TRBV27; d_call: TRBD2; cdr3_aa: CASSKLAGGYNEQFF; cdr3_nt: TGTGCCAGCAGTAAGCTAGCGGGAGGCTACAATGAGCAGTTCTTC
clone_size: .; j_call: TRBJ1-6; v_call: TRBV2; d_call: .; cdr3_aa: CASSELFGRSSPLHF; cdr3_nt: TGTGCCAGCAGTGAACTGTTCGGCAGGTCCTCACCCCTCCACTTT
clone_size: .; j_call: TRBJ2-7; v_call: TRBV19; d_call: .; cdr3_aa: CASSKQDSSYEQYF; cdr3_nt: TGTGCCAGTAGTAAGCAGGACAGTTCCTACGAGCAGTACTTC
clone_size: few; j_call: TRBJ1-1; v_call: TRBV7-3; d_call: TRBD1; cdr3_aa: CASSQTGGRTEAFF; cdr3_nt: TGTGCCAGCAGCCAAACAGGGGGGCGAACTGAAGCTTTCTTT
clone_size: .; j_call: TRBJ2-4; v_call: TRBV14; d_call: .; cdr3_aa: CASSQGGGTFAKNIQYF; cdr3_nt: TGTGCCAGCAGCCAAGGGGGCGGGACCTTTGCCAAAAACATTCAGTACTTC
clone_size: .; j_call: TRBJ2-1; v_call: TRBV6-7; d_call: .; cdr3_aa: CASTPRGGNEQFF; cdr3_nt: TGTGCCAGCACCCCCCGAGGCGGCAATGAGCAGTTCTTC
clone_size: .; j_call: TRBJ2-1; v_call: TRBV4-3; d_call: TRBD2; cdr3_aa: CASSQDLGLVWNEQFF; cdr3_nt: TGCGCCAGCAGCCAAGATCTTGGACTAGTCTGGAATGAGCAGTTCTTC
clone_size: .; j_call: TRBJ1-3; v_call: TRBV4-1; d_call: .; cdr3_aa: CASSQSQSGAENTIYF; cdr3_nt: TGCGCCAGCAGCCAATCTCAATCAGGAGCTGAAAACACCATATATTTT
clone_size: once; j_call: TRBJ2-1; v_call: TRBV27; d_call: TRBD1; cdr3_aa: CASSILTGGNEQFF; cdr3_nt: TGTGCCAGCAGCATTCTTACAGGGGGGAATGAGCAGTTCTTC
clone_size: .; j_call: TRBJ2-2; v_call: TRBV7-3; d_call: TRBD1; cdr3_aa: CASSQTQGARTGELFF; cdr3_nt: TGTGCCAGCAGCCAAACCCAGGGGGCGCGAACCGGGGAGCTGTTTTTT
clone_size: .; j_call: TRBJ2-7; v_call: TRBV25-1; d_call: TRBD2; cdr3_aa: CASSTGGSYEQYF; cdr3_nt: TGTGCCAGCAGTACGGGAGGTAGTTACGAGCAGTACTTC
clone_size: .; j_call: TRBJ1-5; v_call: TRBV2; d_call: .; cdr3_aa: CASSARRPAGNQPQHF; cdr3_nt: TGTGCCAGCAGTGCTCGGAGACCTGCGGGCAATCAGCCCCAGCATTTT
clone_size: .; j_call: TRBJ2-7; v_call: TRBV7-9; d_call: TRBD2; cdr3_aa: CASSLNQLAGGVDEQYF; cdr3_nt: TGTGCCAGCAGCTTAAACCAACTAGCGGGAGGCGTAGACGAGCAGTACTTC
clone_size: .; j_call: TRBJ2-3; v_call: TRBV11-3; d_call: TRBD2; cdr3_aa: CASSPGGGPTDTQYF; cdr3_nt: TGTGCCAGCAGCCCAGGCGGGGGACCCACAGATACGCAGTATTTT
clone_size: once; j_call: TRBJ2-7; v_call: TRBV7-9; d_call: .; cdr3_aa: CASSLARGPYEQYF; cdr3_nt: TGTGCCAGCAGCTTAGCCCGGGGCCCCTACGAGCAGTACTTC
clone_size: .; j_call: TRBJ1-1; v_call: TRBV7-7; d_call: .; cdr3_aa: CASSAGVNTEAFF; cdr3_nt: TGTGCCAGCAGCGCGGGAGTGAACACTGAAGCTTTCTTT